The 5 T cell receptor beta chains below come from one sample, sequenced in a study of T-cell reconstitution after alpha-beta-depleted transplantation in children. Unique molecular identifiers featured in how the TCRbeta library was prepared. TCRdb re-derived calls from the PCR reads in MiXCR, one entry per CDR3 protein. Altogether hundreds of thousands of distinct CDR3 sequences are present, about an eighth being singletons, with the ten largest covering approximately 0.8%. Sequenced here: PBMCs, sampled before TCRalphabeta/CD19-depleted stem cell transplant. Source of these receptors: a girl aged 2 to 10 with congenital amegakaryocytic thrombocytopenia, due to receive a stem cell transplant.

This clonotype was seen ten or more times. V gene TRBV5-1 combines with J gene TRBJ2-1; D is possibly TRBD1 (5 bases). Germline CDR1 SGHRS, CDR2 YFSETQ. This CDR3 region has 13 residues. V shed 4 bases and J shed 10 bases, with 15 bases lying between them. The CDR3 DNA follows: TGCGCCAGCAGCCCGAGTCCCCCAGGGGAGCAGTTCTTC. Translating gives CASSPSPPGEQFF.

The rearrangement uses TRBV15 and TRBJ2-3; D is undetermined. The V gene's germline CDR1 is LNHNV and CDR2 YYDKDF (reference sequence). The CDR3 has 14 residues. With 8 bases removed from V and 8 bases from J, the gap between germline ends came to 20 bases. The DNA of the CDR3 is TGTGCCACCCAAGGATTCGGGCGAGGCGGTACGCAGTATTTT. Protein sequence: CATQGFGRGGTQYF.

This clonotype was counted at least ten times. This rearrangement joins TRBV29-1 to TRBJ2-7; 8 positions agree with TRBD1. The CDR3 runs 11 residues. V gave up 4 bases and J gave up 6 bases; unmatched junction bases: 2. Germline V CDR1 and CDR2: SQVTM, ANQGSEA. CDR3: CSVVTGVEQYF. For the CDR3, the DNA is TGCAGCGTTGTGACAGGGGTCGAGCAGTACTTC.

This clonotype was seen only a few times. The chain uses TRBV7-6 and TRBJ2-7; a possible D gene is TRBD2 (6 bases). V lost 5 bases, J lost 2 bases, and 16 bases lay in between. The CDR3 covers 15 residues. CDR1 SGHVS and CDR2 FNYEAQ come from the germline V gene. CDR3 sequence (DNA): TGTGCCAGCAGCCTCCGACTAGACAGTCCCTACGAGCAGTACTTC. Amino acids: CASSLRLDSPYEQYF.

The table lists this clonotype with many counts. The chain couples TRBV9 to TRBJ2-7; D not certain. The CDR3 loop spans 12 amino acids. V lost 2 bases and J lost 4, with 7 bases in between. CDR1 is SGDLS, CDR2 YYNGEE, per germline. CDR3 region: CASSVSQYEQYF. The CDR3 DNA is TGTGCCAGCAGCGTTTCCCAGTACGAGCAGTACTTC.